The sequence of this T cell receptor beta chain was determined in a study of T cell responses to AZD1222 COVID-19 vaccine. Repertoires were generated with immunoSEQ multiplex PCR, while TCRdb's copy carries only in-frame clones and drops some. The sample lists some 110,000 clones, approximately 87% occurring once. Broader study findings: Without day 14 samples, only post-peak T cell repertoires were studied. There were vaccine-associated CD4 TCRs across spike, dominant at 160-218 and 743-854. Clonal diversity may have been underestimated in mostly white British donors.

Deletions cut 3 bases from V and 8 bases from J, with 10 bases between. CDR1 is KGHSH and CDR2 is LQKENI in the germline V gene. The CDR3 length is 13 residues. Worth noting for this clone: Its specificity is not known.

This TCR was recovered from an adult in good health. The chain combines TRBV18 with TRBJ1-4; TRBD1 might be the D (5 bases). This specimen consisted of peripheral blood, obtained on day 0 of AZD1222 vaccination. The CDR3 sequence is CASSPNRDEKLFF. DNA for the CDR3: TGTGCCAGCTCACCGAATAGGGACGAAAAACTGTTTTTT.